This T cell receptor beta chain appears in the sequencing data of a study of beta chain features in type 1 diabetes. Across the whole study: What patients shared with healthy donors was a similar profile of age, gender and cell yields. The samples had roughly 100,000,000 sorted cells examined in all.

Investigators reverse transcribed all isolated RNA, so they sequenced expressed TCRB transcripts. Some clones are missing from TCRdb's copy, which holds only in-frame ones; the method was immunoSEQ multiplex PCR. Of 300,000 to 350,000 clones in the sample, around 20% are singletons; the top ten hold 0.044%. Averaging approximately 0.11 L, one heparinised blood draw was given by each donor. The V gene lost 3 bases and the J gene lost 0 bases, with 11 bases spanning the gap. The CDR3 totals 15 residues. The V gene's germline CDR1 is SGDLS and CDR2 YYNGEE. The J gene is TRBJ2-3, the V gene TRBV9, with a weak D call TRBD1 (6 bases). This receptor was obtained from a woman in her late teens or twenties in good health. Sequenced sample: naive CD4+ T cells from blood. The CDR3 bases are TGTGCCAGCAGCGATCCGGGACAAAGCACAGATACGCAGTATTTT. Its translation: CASSDPGQSTDTQYF.